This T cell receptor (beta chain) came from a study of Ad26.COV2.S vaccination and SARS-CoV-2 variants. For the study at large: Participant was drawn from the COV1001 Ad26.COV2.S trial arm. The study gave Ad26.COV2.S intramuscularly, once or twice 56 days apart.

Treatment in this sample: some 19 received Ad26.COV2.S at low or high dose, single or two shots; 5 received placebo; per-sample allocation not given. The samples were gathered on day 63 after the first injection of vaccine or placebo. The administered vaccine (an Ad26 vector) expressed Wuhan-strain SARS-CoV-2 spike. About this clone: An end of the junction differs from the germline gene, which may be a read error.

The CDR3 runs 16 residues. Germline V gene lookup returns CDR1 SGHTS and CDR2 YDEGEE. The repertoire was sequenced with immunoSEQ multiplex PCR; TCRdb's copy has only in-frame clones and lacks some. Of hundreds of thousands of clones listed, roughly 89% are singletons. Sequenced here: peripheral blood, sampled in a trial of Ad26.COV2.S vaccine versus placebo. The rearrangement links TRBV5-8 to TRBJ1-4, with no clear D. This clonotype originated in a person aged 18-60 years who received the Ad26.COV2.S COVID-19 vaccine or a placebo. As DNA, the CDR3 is TGTGCCAGCAGCTTGGGATTACGGCCAAATGATGAAAACCTGTTTTTT. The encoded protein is CASSLGLRPNDENLFF.